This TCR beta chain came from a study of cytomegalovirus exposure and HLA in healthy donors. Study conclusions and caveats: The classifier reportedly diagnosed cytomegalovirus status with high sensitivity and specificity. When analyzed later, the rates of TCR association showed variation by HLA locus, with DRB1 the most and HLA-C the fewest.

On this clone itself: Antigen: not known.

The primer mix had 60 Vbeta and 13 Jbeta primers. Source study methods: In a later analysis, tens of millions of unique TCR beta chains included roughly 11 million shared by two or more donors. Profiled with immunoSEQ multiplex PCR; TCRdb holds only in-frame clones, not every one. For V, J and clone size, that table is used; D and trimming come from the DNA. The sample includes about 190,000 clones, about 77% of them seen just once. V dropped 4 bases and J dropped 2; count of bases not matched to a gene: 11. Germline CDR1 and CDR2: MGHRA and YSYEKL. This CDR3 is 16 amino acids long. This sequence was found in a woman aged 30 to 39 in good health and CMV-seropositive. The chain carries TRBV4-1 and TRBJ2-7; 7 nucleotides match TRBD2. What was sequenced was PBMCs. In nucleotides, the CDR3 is TGCGCCAGCAGCCTGAAGATCCTAGCGGCCCCCTACGAGCAGTACTTC. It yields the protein CASSLKILAAPYEQYF.